Presented here are 27 T cell receptor beta chains from one specimen sequenced in a study of blood T cell repertoires in COVID-19. Assay: immunoSEQ multiplex PCR; the TCRdb copy retains only in-frame clones and omits some. Seen here are 100,000 to 150,000 clones, roughly 88% observed once, and the top ten hold more than 4%. The sample consisted of peripheral blood. These receptors were taken from a man aged 40-49 years with acute or convalescent COVID-19.

This chain connects TRBV30 to TRBJ1-1, with D possibly matching TRBD1 (6 bases). The germline V gene has CDR1 GTSNPN and CDR2 SVGIG (reference sequence). With 7 bases removed from V and 1 base from J, the gap between germline ends came to 7 bases. The length of the CDR3 is 11 residues. The CDR3 region is CALGQNTEAFF. DNA for the CDR3: TGTGCCTTGGGACAGAACACTGAAGCTTTCTTT.

The chain recombines TRBV7-9 with TRBJ2-2, with D tentatively TRBD2 (6 bases). V was clipped by 3 bases and J by 4 bases, with 15 bases between them. There are 16 residues in the CDR3. The germline gives CDR1 SEHNR, CDR2 FQNEAQ (reference sequence). This chain's CDR3 is CASSLFRARGTGELFF. CDR3 bases: TGTGCCAGCAGCTTGTTCAGGGCGCGGGGCACCGGGGAGCTGTTTTTT. Full variable domain (missing parts from reference TRBV7-9 and TRBJ2-2): DTGVSQNPRHKITKRGQNVTFRCDPISEHNRLYWYRQTLGQGPEFLTYFQNEAQLEKSRLLSDRFSAERPKGSFSTLEIQRTEQGDSAMYLCASSLFRARGTGELFFGEGSRLTVL.

This clone has only a few counts. This sequence joins TRBV30 and TRBJ1-2, with TRBD1 matching 9 bases. Germline loops: CDR1 GTSNPN, CDR2 SVGIG (reference sequence). This CDR3 has 13 amino acids. Germline trimming cut 2 bases from V and 5 bases from J; bases unmatched to any gene: 3. CDR3 loop: CAWSKGTGYGYTF. The CDR3 DNA reads TGTGCCTGGAGTAAGGGGACAGGGTATGGCTACACCTTC. The whole variable domain, remainder taken from reference TRBV30 and TRBJ1-2, is SQTIHQWPATLVQPVGSPLSLECTVEGTSNPNLYWYRQAAGRGLQLLFYSVGIGQISSEVPQNLSASRPQDRQFILSSKKLLLSDSGFYLCAWSKGTGYGYTFGSGTRLTVV.

The table lists this clone with a few counts. V gene TRBV11-2 combines with J gene TRBJ2-3, with a weak D call TRBD1 (6 bases). Germline CDR1 and CDR2: SGHAT and FQNNGV. The CDR3 is 17 residues long. Trimming cost V 6 bases and J 0 bases, with 19 bases left between them. The DNA of the CDR3 is TGTGCCAGCAGACCAATTAGACAGGCTAAAAGCACAGATACGCAGTATTTT. This codes for CASRPIRQAKSTDTQYF.

This chain links TRBV19 with TRBJ1-1; 8 bases are a match to TRBD1. The CDR3 has 14 amino acids. J gave up 1 base and V 6 bases, and 4 bases lay outside the gene matches. Germline-derived CDR1 and CDR2 are LNHDA and SQIVND (reference sequence). CDR3 sequence (DNA): TGTGCCAGTAGGCGGACAGGGAGGAACACTGAAGCTTTCTTT. Translating gives CASRRTGRNTEAFF.

This clone was detected only once. The V and J genes are TRBV4-1 and TRBJ1-4, with a possible D match to TRBD1 (5 bases). Germline CDR1 is MGHRA and CDR2 is YSYEKL. This CDR3 is built from 17 residues. The V and J ends lost 0 bases and 7 bases respectively, with 18 bases between them. This CDR3 is CASSQDSSRALGEKLFF. In nucleotides, the CDR3 is TGCGCCAGCAGCCAAGATTCCTCCAGGGCTTTAGGTGAAAAACTGTTTTTT.

This chain links TRBV9 with TRBJ2-3; a weak D match, TRBD2 (5 bases). The CDR3 extends over 15 amino acids. Germline-derived CDR1 and CDR2 are SGDLS and YYNGEE. Trimming pared 0 bases from V and 6 bases from J, leaving 14 bases between. The CDR3 reads CASSVGSAGLDTQYF. The CDR3 DNA reads as TGTGCCAGCAGCGTAGGTTCTGCGGGCTTGGATACGCAGTATTTT.

The chain is built from TRBV10-2 and TRBJ2-7; 9 nucleotides line up with TRBD2. The CDR3 has 15 amino acids. J lost 2 bases, V lost 7 bases, and 9 bases had no gene match. Germline V gene lookup returns CDR1 WSHSY and CDR2 SAAADI. This CDR3 is CASTDGLATPYEQYF. CDR3 nucleotide sequence: TGCGCCAGCACCGACGGACTAGCGACCCCCTACGAGCAGTACTTC.

The chain carries TRBV6-5 and TRBJ1-6; maybe TRBD1 (5 bases). The germline CDR1 and CDR2 sequences are MNHEY and SVGAGI. There are 14 residues in the CDR3. V lost 3 bases and J 6 bases, leaving 9 bases between the germline ends. CDR3 in amino acids: CASSYQGGNSPLHF. As DNA, the CDR3 is TGTGCCAGCAGTTATCAGGGAGGTAATTCACCCCTCCACTTT.

The chain links TRBV5-6 to TRBJ2-3; 14 nucleotides align to TRBD2. CDR3 length: 18 residues. V lost 0 bases, J lost 3 bases, and 6 bases stayed unmatched. The germline CDR1 and CDR2 sequences are SGHDT and YYEEEE. The CDR3 protein is CASSLVTSGRARTDTQYF. DNA of the CDR3: TGTGCCAGCAGCTTGGTGACTAGCGGGAGGGCCCGAACAGATACGCAGTATTTT.

The J gene is TRBJ1-1, the V gene TRBV27; possible D gene TRBD1, 5 bases. The CDR3 has 14 amino acids. Germline loops: CDR1 MNHEY, CDR2 SMNVEV (reference sequence). The V end lost 6 bases, the J end lost 0 bases, and 11 bases lay between the germline ends. DNA of the CDR3: TGTGCCAGCAGGGCGGGGCCATTGAACACTGAAGCTTTCTTT. It codes for CASRAGPLNTEAFF.

The chain employs TRBV30 and TRBJ1-1; D gene uncertain. The length of the CDR3 is 12 residues. The V and J ends lost 5 bases and 1 base respectively, with 8 bases between them. Germline V CDR1 and CDR2: GTSNPN, SVGIG (reference sequence). This chain's CDR3 is CAWERGNTEAFF. The CDR3 region has the DNA TGTGCCTGGGAGCGGGGGAACACTGAAGCTTTCTTT. Together with reference TRBV30 and TRBJ1-1, the CDR3 gives the full variable domain: SQTIHQWPATLVQPVGSPLSLECTVEGTSNPNLYWYRQAAGRGLQLLFYSVGIGQISSEVPQNLSASRPQDRQFILSSKKLLLSDSGFYLCAWERGNTEAFFGQGTRLTVV.

This chain joins TRBV30 and TRBJ1-4; TRBD1 aligns across 8 bases. This CDR3 contains 15 residues. The trim removed 0 bases at V and 7 bases at J, leaving 7 bases unmatched. The germline V gene has CDR1 GTSNPN and CDR2 SVGIG (reference sequence). CDR3 coding DNA: TGTGCCTGGAGTGTAAGAGGGACAGGAGCTGAAAAACTGTTTTTT. It is translated as CAWSVRGTGAEKLFF. Together with reference TRBV30 and TRBJ1-4, the CDR3 gives the full variable domain: SQTIHQWPATLVQPVGSPLSLECTVEGTSNPNLYWYRQAAGRGLQLLFYSVGIGQISSEVPQNLSASRPQDRQFILSSKKLLLSDSGFYLCAWSVRGTGAEKLFFGSGTQLSVL.

This clone was counted between two and nine times. This chain joins TRBV18 and TRBJ1-6; no reliable D call. CDR3 size: 16 residues. With 6 bases removed from V and 5 bases from J, the gap between germline ends came to 17 bases. The germline gives CDR1 KGHSH, CDR2 LQKENI. CDR3 DNA sequence: TGTGCCAGCTCGCCAGATTATCCAGGTGATAATTCACCCCTCCACTTT. Its protein is CASSPDYPGDNSPLHF.

The CDR3 bases are TGTGCCAGCAGCTTGCAGGGGAGGGATCAGCCCCAGCATTTT. Its protein product is CASSLQGRDQPQHF. V is TRBV5-6 and J is TRBJ1-5; TRBD1 might be the D (6 bases). Germline CDR1 and CDR2: SGHDT and YYEEEE. CDR3 length: 14 residues. V was cut by 1 base and J by 5 bases, with 10 bases left in between.

The CDR3 coding sequence is TGTGCCTGGAGTGTAGGGACTAAAAATGAGCAGTTCTTC. Its protein is CAWSVGTKNEQFF. The rearrangement links TRBV30 to TRBJ2-1, with 7 nucleotides matching TRBD2. V lost 0 bases, J lost 7 bases, and 3 bases stayed unmatched. CDR3 length equals 13 residues. Germline V lookup: CDR1 GTSNPN, CDR2 SVGIG (reference sequence).

The CDR3 here is CASSNLGGTGELFF. The DNA for the CDR3 is TGTGCCAGCAGCAATTTAGGGGGAACCGGGGAGCTGTTTTTT. The chain combines TRBV7-9 with TRBJ2-2; D is possibly TRBD1 (6 bases). The V end was cut by 5 bases, the J end by 5 bases, with 12 bases between. Germline assignment: CDR1 SEHNR and CDR2 FQNEAQ (reference sequence). The CDR3 length is 14 residues. Full variable domain (outside the CDR3, taken from reference TRBV7-9 and TRBJ2-2): DTGVSQNPRHKITKRGQNVTFRCDPISEHNRLYWYRQTLGQGPEFLTYFQNEAQLEKSRLLSDRFSAERPKGSFSTLEIQRTEQGDSAMYLCASSNLGGTGELFFGEGSRLTVL.

The rearrangement joins TRBV27 to TRBJ2-7, with 7 bases identical to TRBD2. V was pared by 4 bases and J by 3 bases, with 9 bases of the junction left unmatched. The CDR3 extends over 15 amino acids. The germline V gene encodes CDR1 MNHEY and CDR2 SMNVEV (reference sequence). CDR3 loop: CASSSRFSGFYEQYF. The CDR3 nucleotides read TGTGCCAGCAGTTCCAGATTTAGCGGGTTCTACGAGCAGTACTTC.

The chain has TRBV7-6 and TRBJ1-3; D is uncertain. V lost 5 bases and J lost 7, with 9 bases in between. Germline CDR1 reads SGHVS; CDR2 reads FNYEAQ. There are 12 residues in the CDR3. In DNA, the CDR3 is TGTGCCAGCAGCCTTCGGGGTAACACCATATATTTT. Translation: CASSLRGNTIYF.

This clone was observed once. The gene calls are TRBV27 and TRBJ2-2; the D is unclear. Trimming removed 4 bases at V and 2 bases at J, with 8 bases between. Germline V gene data show CDR1 as MNHEY and CDR2 as SMNVEV (reference sequence). This CDR3 is built from 14 residues. The DNA of the CDR3 is TGTGCCAGCAGTTCTACAGTAAACACCGGGGAGCTGTTTTTT. The encoded protein is CASSSTVNTGELFF.

For this clone: Other DNA sequences in this specimen translate into the identical CDR3. The CDR3 DNA reads TGCGCCAGCAGCTTGGGGGGAGAAGAGACCCAGTACTTC. It specifies CASSLGGEETQYF. The chain has TRBV5-1 and TRBJ2-5; tentative D call: TRBD2 (5 bases). V was trimmed by 0 bases and J by 3 bases, leaving 6 bases between them. CDR3 length: 13 residues. CDR1 is SGHRS and CDR2 is YFSETQ in the germline V gene. The complete variable domain, with remaining parts taken from reference TRBV5-1 and TRBJ2-5, reads KAGVTQTPRYLIKTRGQQVTLSCSPISGHRSVSWYQQTPGQGLQFLFEYFSETQRNKGNFPGRFSGRQFSNSRSEMNVSTLELGDSALYLCASSLGGEETQYFGPGTRLLVL.

This clone was picked up a small number of times. The chain carries TRBV7-3 and TRBJ1-3, with 7 bases lining up with TRBD1. The junction had 8 bases not matched to a gene; V was cut back by 5 bases and J by 7 bases. Germline CDR1 SGHTA, CDR2 FQGTGA. This CDR3 has 14 residues. This CDR3 reads CASSPQGPGNTIYF. The DNA for the CDR3 is TGTGCCAGCAGCCCACAGGGGCCAGGGAACACCATATATTTT.

This sequence joins TRBV5-6 and TRBJ1-5; no firm D call. V lost 2 bases to trimming and J lost 0 bases, with 15 bases between them. The germline V gene encodes CDR1 SGHDT and CDR2 YYEEEE. The CDR3 covers 17 residues. CDR3 in DNA: TGTGCCAGCAGCTTAGGAGGTCGGTTTTATAGCAATCAGCCCCAGCATTTT. It is translated as CASSLGGRFYSNQPQHF.

The genes are TRBV6-5 and TRBJ1-2; D remains ambiguous. The length of the CDR3 is 15 residues. The germline V gene encodes CDR1 MNHEY and CDR2 SVGAGI. Trimming shortened V by 4 bases and J by 7 bases, and 19 bases separated the two germline ends. For the CDR3, the DNA is TGTGCCAGCAGTTCAGGCCGAATTATACGGGGTGGCTACACCTTC. Translated, it gives CASSSGRIIRGGYTF.

The rearrangement uses TRBV5-3 and TRBJ1-4; D call uncertain. TRBV5-3 is placed among ORFs of uncertain function. The CDR3 contains 13 residues. V lost 5 bases to trimming and J lost 9 bases, with 14 bases between them. CDR3 in amino acids: CARSRGPIKKLFF. The CDR3 bases are TGTGCCAGAAGTCGTGGGCCCATTAAAAAACTGTTTTTT.

The rearrangement links TRBV29-1 to TRBJ2-7; 11 positions match TRBD1. Trimming at V came to 6 bases and at J to 9 bases, leaving 10 bases not matched to a gene. The CDR3 consists of 13 residues. Per germline, CDR1 SQVTM and CDR2 ANQGSEA. CDR3 in amino acids: CSVPGQGANLQYF. The CDR3 DNA is TGCAGCGTACCTGGACAGGGGGCTAACTTGCAGTACTTC.

This clone was seen a single time. J is TRBJ1-2 and V is TRBV19; tentatively, D is TRBD1 (6 bases). In germline, CDR1 is LNHDA, CDR2 SQIVND (reference sequence). Trimming removed 3 bases at V and 3 bases at J, with 8 bases between. This CDR3 region has 13 residues. The CDR3: CASSIPGDYGYTF. The CDR3, as DNA: TGTGCCAGTAGTATCCCAGGGGACTATGGCTACACCTTC.